Following are 25 T cell receptor delta chains from one sample sequenced in a study of gamma-delta T cells after stem cell transplantation. TCRdb reanalysed the RT-PCR reads via CATT. The sample carries about 2,600 delta-chain clones, 1.6% recorded once. The sequenced material came from gamma-delta T cells. The receptors stem from a human donor. It is not recorded whose cells these are; they may come from a transplant donor.

This clone was picked up a small number of times. The protein in TCRdb stems from a much larger clone and differs at residue 9 from this DNA's translation, likely a read error; here the protein is translated from the DNA. The rearrangement joins TRDV2 to TRDJ1; 8 positions agree with TRDD3. The CDR3 covers 16 residues. Looked up from germline, CDR1 is GEAIGNYY and CDR2 is EKD. Trimming at V came to 4 bases and at J to 3 bases, leaving 12 bases not matched to a gene. CDR3 sequence reads: CACELLGAAGPDKLIF. CDR3 DNA sequence: TGTGCCTGTGAGTTACTGGGGGCCGCGGGGCCCGATAAACTCATCTTT.

This clone is medium-sized (0.01 to 0.1%) in the sample. The genes are TRDV3 and TRDJ1; D perhaps matches TRDD3 (6 bases). Deletions cut 5 bases from V and 3 bases from J, with 16 bases between. This CDR3 is built from 13 residues. Germline lookup yields CDR1 TVYSNPD and CDR2 GDNSRS (reference sequence). Here the CDR3 DNA reads TGTGCCCTTGGGAGTGGGGGGTCCGATAAACTCATCTTT. Translating it yields CALGSGGSDKLIF.

This clone is medium-sized in the sample. The chain has TRDV2 and TRDJ1, with 7 nucleotides matching TRDD3. Germline loops: CDR1 GEAIGNYY, CDR2 EKD. V shed 1 base, J shed 1 base, and the junction held 11 bases outside the gene matches. This CDR3 spans 17 amino acids. The CDR3 sequence is CACDTFPGIGVTDKLIF. The CDR3 DNA reads as TGTGCCTGTGACACTTTTCCGGGGATAGGGGTCACCGATAAACTCATCTTT.

This clone is labeled as large. Other DNA sequences of this sample code for an identical CDR3. This sequence joins TRDV2 and TRDJ1, with 13 nucleotides matching TRDD3. Losses at the gene ends were 3 bases for V and 4 bases for J; bases not matched to a gene: 7. The CDR3 is 16 amino acids. Germline assignment: CDR1 GEAIGNYY and CDR2 EKD. This CDR3 is CACDSLGDTGNDKLIF. CDR3 in DNA: TGTGCCTGTGACTCACTGGGGGATACGGGTAACGATAAACTCATCTTT.

Remarks on this clone: TCRdb shows a much larger clone's protein in place of this DNA's translation, and the two differ at residue 4, likely through a read error; the protein shown is translated from the DNA. The genes are TRDV2 and TRDJ1; D is unresolved. The V end was cut by 5 bases, the J end by 3 bases, with 15 bases between. The CDR3 totals 14 residues. Germline lookup yields CDR1 GEAIGNYY and CDR2 EKD. CDR3 in DNA: TGTGCCTGTGGTGCACTACGTGCCCCCGATAAACTCATCTTT. Translating gives CACGALRAPDKLIF.

This clone was observed a handful of times. The protein recorded in TCRdb matches a much larger clone and deviates from this DNA's translation at residue 6, suggesting a read error; the protein here is obtained by translating the DNA. The chain is built from TRDV1 and TRDJ1, with 11 bases aligning to TRDD3. Germline V lookup: CDR1 TSWWSYY, CDR2 QGS. The CDR3 consists of 21 residues. The J segment lost 1 base and the V segment lost 2 bases, leaving 18 bases of the junction unmatched. Written as DNA, the CDR3 is TGTGCTCTTGGGGAAGGCGATTGGGACCGACTGGGGGATAGGTGCACCGATAAACTCATCTTT. Translated, it gives CALGEGDWDRLGDRCTDKLIF.

With respect to this clone: The TCRdb record carries a much larger clone's protein, which differs from this DNA's translation at residue 12; a read error is the likely cause, and the protein listed here is the DNA translation. J is TRDJ1 and V is TRDV2; 7 positions match TRDD3. The CDR3 runs 17 residues. V gave up 0 bases and J gave up 3 bases; unmatched junction bases: 12. The V gene's germline CDR1 is GEAIGNYY and CDR2 EKD. In DNA, the CDR3 is TGTGCCTGTGACACCATCCCGGGGGATCGGTCCGCCGATAAACTCATCTTT. It encodes CACDTIPGDRSADKLIF.

This clone is judged medium-sized. This chain links TRDV2 with TRDJ1; 8 bases fit TRDD3. Germline V gene data show CDR1 as GEAIGNYY and CDR2 as EKD. The V segment lost 0 bases and the J segment 0 bases; nucleotides outside the gene matches: 14. This CDR3 is built from 19 residues. CDR3 DNA sequence: TGTGCCTGTGACACCATTGAGGCGGCCCTGGGGGAAAACACCGATAAACTCATCTTT. It specifies CACDTIEAALGENTDKLIF.

The sample holds a few counts of this clone. A much larger clone differs from this one at a single base, so this may be a read error. This sequence joins TRDV2 and TRDJ1; 10 bases match TRDD3. The CDR3 is 16 amino acids. V shed 5 bases and J 13 bases; nucleotides not matched to a gene: 21. The germline V gene has CDR1 GEAIGNYY and CDR2 EKD. DNA of the CDR3: TGTGCCTGTGCACCAGTGCATCCTCTGGGGGATAAAGTACCCATCTTT. Amino acid sequence: CACAPVHPLGDKVPIF.

This clone is termed medium-sized. The genes are TRDV2 and TRDJ1; D not resolved. Trimming cost V 3 bases and J 6 bases, with 28 bases left between them. Germline V gene sequence: CDR1 GEAIGNYY, CDR2 EKD. This CDR3 has 18 amino acids. The CDR3 reads CACDDLIPLRDALHKLIF. CDR3 nucleotides: TGTGCCTGTGACGACCTTATTCCATTACGAGACGCGCTTCATAAACTCATCTTT.

Within the sample, this clone is medium-sized (0.01 to 0.1%). V gene TRDV2 combines with J gene TRDJ1, with TRDD3 matching over 12 bases. This CDR3 is built from 17 residues. With V trimmed by 3 bases and J by 3 bases, 10 bases remained unmatched. In germline, CDR1 is GEAIGNYY, CDR2 EKD. The CDR3 loop is CACDPLGDTRSADKLIF. CDR3 DNA sequence: TGTGCCTGTGACCCCCTGGGGGATACGCGTTCGGCCGATAAACTCATCTTT.

This clone has only a few counts. A far larger clone is only one base removed, so a read error is likely. Additional DNA sequences in this sample encode the identical CDR3. J is TRDJ1 and V is TRDV2, with TRDD3 matching 9 bases. Germline V CDR1 and CDR2: GEAIGNYY, EKD. CDR3 length equals 18 residues. The CDR3 here is CACDTVLGDPVYTDKLIF. CDR3 in DNA: TGTGCCTGCGACACGGTACTGGGGGACCCCGTGTACACCGATAAACTCATCTTT.

The chain links TRDV3 to TRDJ1; D might be TRDD2 (8 bases). The CDR3 is 20 residues long. V was pared by 3 bases and J by 7 bases, with 39 bases between. CDR1 and CDR2 (germline): TVYSNPD, GDNSRS (reference sequence). CDR3: CAFSPFLVSGYWGPPGKLIF. The CDR3 DNA reads as TGTGCCTTCTCCCCCTTCCTAGTATCGGGATACTGGGGCCCTCCGGGTAAACTCATCTTT.

On this clone: For this DNA, TCRdb reports the protein of a much larger clone, which diverges at residue 11, most likely from a read error; the protein presented here is translated directly from the DNA. The V gene is TRDV2, the J gene TRDJ1; the D is unclear. CDR1 and CDR2 from the germline V gene are GEAIGNYY and EKD. The CDR3 is 15 residues long. The V end was cut by 1 base, the J end by 6 bases, with 17 bases between. CDR3 in amino acids: CACDTLYSAGNKLIF. The CDR3 DNA sequence: TGTGCCTGTGACACGTTGTACTCAGCCGGCAATAAACTCATCTTT.

Note on this clone: The TCRdb protein, from a much larger clone, departs from this DNA's translation at residue 7, likely by read error; the protein shown derives from the DNA. The V call is TRDV2, the J call TRDJ3; 7 bases line up with TRDD3. The length of the CDR3 is 25 residues. V trimming: 0 bases; J trimming: 1 base; junction bases outside the gene matches: 26. Germline lookup yields CDR1 GEAIGNYY and CDR2 EKD. This CDR3 reads CACDTVGGWGTPLRLSSWDTRQMFF. The CDR3 DNA reads TGTGCCTGTGACACCGTGGGTGGATGGGGGACTCCGCTTCGTTTATCGTCCTGGGACACCCGACAGATGTTTTTC.

Comments on this clone: Given a much more abundant clone one base away, this may be a read error. The same CDR3 arises from other DNA sequences in this sample as well. V is TRDV2 and J is TRDJ1; 12 bases line up with TRDD3. The CDR3 consists of 18 residues. The germline CDR1 and CDR2 sequences are GEAIGNYY and EKD. CDR3 DNA: TGTGCCTGTGACACCGTTCAACTGGGGGATACTGGGACCGACAAACTCATCTTT. This encodes CACDTVQLGDTGTDKLIF.

About this clone itself: TCRdb records a much larger clone's protein for this DNA, with a difference at residue 8 that likely arises from a read error; the protein given is the translation of the DNA. The V and J genes are TRDV2 and TRDJ1, with 7 positions matching TRDD3. The CDR3 contains 18 residues. CDR1 is GEAIGNYY, CDR2 EKD, per germline. J gave up 2 bases and V 3 bases, and 17 bases lay outside the gene matches. The CDR3 loop reads CACDSVLRDTRSTDKLIF. Here the CDR3 DNA reads TGTGCCTGTGACTCAGTACTGAGGGATACAAGAAGTACCGATAAACTCATCTTT.

In this sample, this clone is medium-sized. The V call is TRDV2, the J call TRDJ1; 8 bases map to TRDD3. Trimming cost V 3 bases and J 1 base; bases outside gene matches: 21. Germline V CDR1 and CDR2: GEAIGNYY, EKD. CDR3 length: 20 amino acids. Written as DNA, the CDR3 is TGTGCCTGTGACCCCCTAACGGGCTGGGGGACATCTTCCCTCACCGATAAACTCATCTTT. Amino acids: CACDPLTGWGTSSLTDKLIF.

Turning to this clone: This DNA translates differently at residue 7 from the TCRdb protein, which is that of a much larger clone; a read error is likely, and the protein shown is the DNA's own translation. J is TRDJ1 and V is TRDV2; TRDD3 might be the D (5 bases). V gave up 3 bases and J gave up 2 bases, with 18 bases separating them. CDR3 size: 16 residues. Germline CDR1 GEAIGNYY, CDR2 EKD. DNA of the CDR3: TGTGCCTGTGACTCACTGAGGGATGAACGGACCGATAAACTCATCTTT. Encoded protein: CACDSLRDERTDKLIF.

In its sample, this clone was seen a few times. A far larger clone is only one base removed, so a read error is likely. This rearrangement joins TRDV2 to TRDJ1; 12 bases align to TRDD3. Germline V lookup: CDR1 GEAIGNYY, CDR2 EKD. This CDR3 has 13 amino acids. CDR3 in DNA: TGTGCCCGTGACTCAATACTGGGGGATACCGTCATCTTT. Its translation: CARDSILGDTVIF.

This clone was seen a handful of times. A much larger clonotype is one base distant, so this may be a read error. The sample carries other DNA sequences with the same CDR3. The chain has TRDV2 and TRDJ1, with a weak D call TRDD3 (5 bases). CDR3 length: 16 amino acids. Germline CDR1 and CDR2: GEAIGNYY and EKD. In DNA, the CDR3 is TGCGCCTGTGACTCAGTGGGATCACCGTACACCGATAAACTCATCTTT. Amino acids: CACDSVGSPYTDKLIF.

This clone was picked up a small number of times. This likely stems from a read error, as it lies one base from a far larger clone. The same CDR3 arises from other DNA sequences in this sample as well. J is TRDJ1 and V is TRDV2; tentative D call: TRDD3 (6 bases). CDR3 length equals 14 residues. The V and J ends lost 1 base and 8 bases respectively, with 16 bases between them. Germline assignment: CDR1 GEAIGNYY and CDR2 EKD. The CDR3: CACDTIGGYQKLIF. The DNA for the CDR3 is TGTGCCTGTGACACTATTGGAGGATACCAAAAACTCATCTTT.

With regard to this clone: Being one base from a much bigger clone, this may be a read error. The chain combines TRDV1 with TRDJ1; TRDD3 matches 8 bases. Germline lookup yields CDR1 TSWWSYY and CDR2 QGS. This CDR3 is built from 24 residues. V lost 3 bases and J lost 0; bases outside the gene matches: 30. CDR3 nucleotides: TGTGCTCTTGGGGACGCCTCGAAGCCTACAAATCTCGTGTGGGGGATCCTTAACACCGATAAACTCATCTTT. It specifies CALGDASKPTNLVWGILNTDKLIF.

A few counts support this clone. The rearrangement links TRDV1 to TRDJ1; 8 bases agree with TRDD3. Germline CDR1 TSWWSYY, CDR2 QGS. V dropped 2 bases and J dropped 0; count of bases not matched to a gene: 11. This CDR3 is 18 amino acids long. The CDR3 region has the DNA TGTGCTCTTGGGGAAGCCCCGACTGGGGGGTTCTACACCGATAAACTCATCTTT. It encodes CALGEAPTGGFYTDKLIF.

This clone was counted between two and nine times. This DNA translates differently at residue 6 from the TCRdb protein, which is that of a much larger clone; a read error is likely, and the protein shown is the DNA's own translation. The chain carries TRDV2 and TRDJ1; the D gene is possibly TRDD3 (6 bases). The germline V gene has CDR1 GEAIGNYY and CDR2 EKD. The CDR3 sequence is 13 residues long. Deletions cut 3 bases from V and 6 bases from J, with 13 bases between. CDR3 sequence: CACDGPGENKLIF. The CDR3, as DNA: TGTGCCTGTGACGGTCCTGGGGAAAATAAACTCATCTTT.